This T cell receptor (beta chain) was identified during a study of neurological immune-mediated disorders. This clonotype was recorded many times. Its antigen is undetermined. TCRdb re-called the 5' RACE reads through MiXCR, storing one row per CDR3 protein. The table shows about 40,000 distinct CDR3 sequences, with over 2% occurring only once. From 2 million PBMCs stored at -80 C, the unsorted libraries were generated. Study findings and constraints: HTLV-1-associated myelopathy displayed the greatest TCR clonal expansion, and multiple sclerosis exhibited the smallest, lower than that of healthy controls. Repertoires from 18 of 34 multiple sclerosis patients grouped phylogenetically into a related-CDR3 cluster, suggesting a possible signature.

V lost 5 bases to trimming and J lost 4 bases, with 14 bases between them. The CDR3 has 13 residues. From germline, CDR1 is DFQATT and CDR2 SNEGSKA (reference sequence). Material: PBMCs. This TCR was sampled from a man in his fifties or sixties with multiple sclerosis. This chain joins TRBV20-1 and TRBJ1-2; D remains ambiguous. This chain's CDR3 is CSAAPLHIYGYTF. The CDR3 nucleotides are TGCAGTGCTGCCCCCCTTCACATCTATGGCTACACCTTC.